This T cell receptor (beta chain) was captured in a study of T cells in women clearing cervical HPV infection. Sequenced by immunoSEQ multiplex PCR; TCRdb stores in-frame clones only, minus some. The listing contains 15,000 to 20,000 clones. Source material: blood buffy coat. This TCR derives from a woman between 18 and 69 years old with a cervical HPV16 infection that either progressed to CIN3+ or cleared (not recorded which).

CDR3 loop: CASSSRPRGPEAFF. Incomplete CDR3 DNA: TGTGCCAGCAGCTCCCGCCCAAGAGGTCCTGAA. The rearrangement links TRBV7-2 to TRBJ1-1; D ambiguous. The missing CDR3 end, 3 residues past where the read stops, is filled in from the germline J gene. V was clipped by 4 bases and J by 6 bases, with 15 bases between them. Germline CDR1 is SGHTA and CDR2 is FQGNSA. The CDR3 covers 14 residues.